These T cell receptor beta chains were read from a single sample in a study of shared clonotypes between healthy human individuals. TCRdb's table, derived via immunoSEQ multiplex PCR, lists solely in-frame clones and lacks some. The sample yields around 500,000 clones, about three quarters seen once. Sequenced input: PBMCs. These receptors originate from a woman in her 40s in good health. Some clones in this sample may be carry-over from other donors' samples. CDR3s include the opening cysteine and the closing phenylalanine or tryptophan. D genes are given only for firm matches. The listing skips clone size in some rows; elsewhere it reads once, few, many or a size class.

v_gene: TRBV10-3; d_gene: -; j_gene: TRBJ2-7; abundance: -; CDR3aa: CAISDVTQGYSSYEQYF; CDR3nt: TGTGCCATCAGCGACGTCACTCAGGGATATAGCTCCTACGAGCAGTACTTC
v_gene: TRBV11-1; d_gene: -; j_gene: TRBJ2-7; abundance: -; CDR3aa: CASSLEQSSYEQYF; CDR3nt: TGTGCCAGCAGCTTAGAACAGAGCTCCTACGAGCAGTACTTC
v_gene: TRBV5-1; d_gene: -; j_gene: TRBJ2-3; abundance: -; CDR3aa: CASSSTLTDTQYF; CDR3nt: TGCGCCAGCAGCTCCACCCTCACAGATACGCAGTATTTT
v_gene: TRBV6-1; d_gene: -; j_gene: TRBJ1-4; abundance: -; CDR3aa: CASSEPLGGSEKLFF; CDR3nt: TGTGCCAGCAGTGAACCCTTGGGAGGGAGTGAAAAACTGTTTTTT
v_gene: TRBV6-6; d_gene: TRBD2; j_gene: TRBJ2-7; abundance: -; CDR3aa: CASSPTSGRSYEQYF; CDR3nt: TGTGCCAGCAGTCCCACTAGCGGGAGGTCCTACGAGCAGTACTTC
v_gene: TRBV4-1; d_gene: TRBD2; j_gene: TRBJ2-3; abundance: -; CDR3aa: CASSQRSGTFTDTQYF; CDR3nt: TGCGCCAGCAGCCAGCGTAGCGGGACCTTCACAGATACGCAGTATTTT
v_gene: TRBV10-3; d_gene: TRBD1; j_gene: TRBJ1-2; abundance: few; CDR3aa: CAISSPDRDGYTF; CDR3nt: TGTGCCATCAGCAGTCCTGACAGGGATGGCTACACCTTC
v_gene: TRBV21-1; d_gene: -; j_gene: TRBJ1-2; abundance: -; CDR3aa: CASSKAQTGLVYGYTF; CDR3nt: TGTGCCAGCAGCAAAGCACAGACAGGCTTGGTCTATGGCTACACCTTC
v_gene: TRBV18; d_gene: -; j_gene: TRBJ2-7; abundance: -; CDR3aa: CASSPPDRTGAFREQYF; CDR3nt: TGTGCCAGCTCACCACCGGACCGCACGGGGGCGTTCAGGGAGCAGTACTTC
v_gene: TRBV5-1; d_gene: TRBD1; j_gene: TRBJ2-1; abundance: -; CDR3aa: CASSFGTENNEQFF; CDR3nt: TGCGCCAGCAGCTTCGGGACAGAGAACAATGAGCAGTTCTTC
v_gene: TRBV28; d_gene: TRBD2; j_gene: TRBJ2-1; abundance: few; CDR3aa: CASSPLGASGILRGYNEQFF; CDR3nt: TGTGCCAGCAGTCCCCTCGGGGCTAGCGGGATACTTAGGGGTTACAATGAGCAGTTCTTC
v_gene: TRBV6-5; d_gene: -; j_gene: TRBJ1-2; abundance: -; CDR3aa: CASLGRYYGYTF; CDR3nt: TGTGCCAGCCTGGGCCGTTACTATGGCTACACCTTC
v_gene: TRBV19; d_gene: TRBD2; j_gene: TRBJ2-1; abundance: many; CDR3aa: CASSIRLAFYNEQFF; CDR3nt: TGTGCCAGTAGTATCCGACTAGCGTTCTACAATGAGCAGTTCTTC
v_gene: TRBV9; d_gene: -; j_gene: TRBJ2-1; abundance: many; CDR3aa: CASSVVWGQGSDEQFF; CDR3nt: TGTGCCAGCAGCGTAGTGTGGGGTCAGGGAAGCGATGAGCAGTTCTTC